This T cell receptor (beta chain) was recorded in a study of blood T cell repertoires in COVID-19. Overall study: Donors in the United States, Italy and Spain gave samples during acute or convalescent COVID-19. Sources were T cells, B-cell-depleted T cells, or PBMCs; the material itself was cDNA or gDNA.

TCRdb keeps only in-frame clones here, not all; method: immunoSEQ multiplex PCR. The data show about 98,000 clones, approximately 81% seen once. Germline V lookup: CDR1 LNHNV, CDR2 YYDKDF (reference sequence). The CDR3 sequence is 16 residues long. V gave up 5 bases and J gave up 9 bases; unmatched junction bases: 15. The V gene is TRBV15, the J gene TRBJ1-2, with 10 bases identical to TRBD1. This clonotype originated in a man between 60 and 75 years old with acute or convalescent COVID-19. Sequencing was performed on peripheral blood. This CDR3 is CATSLDLIRTGGSYTF. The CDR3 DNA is TGTGCCACCAGCCTCGATCTAATTCGGACAGGGGGTAGCTACACCTTC.